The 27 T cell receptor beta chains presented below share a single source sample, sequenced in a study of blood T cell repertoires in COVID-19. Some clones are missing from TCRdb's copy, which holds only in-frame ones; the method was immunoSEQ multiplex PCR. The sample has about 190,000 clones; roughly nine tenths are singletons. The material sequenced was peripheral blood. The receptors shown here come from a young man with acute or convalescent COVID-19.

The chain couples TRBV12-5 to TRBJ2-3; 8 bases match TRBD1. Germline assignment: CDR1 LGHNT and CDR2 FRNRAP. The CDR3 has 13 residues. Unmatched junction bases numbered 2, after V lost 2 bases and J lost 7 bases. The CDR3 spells CASGLQGANTQYF. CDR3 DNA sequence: TGTGCTAGTGGTTTGCAGGGGGCAAATACGCAGTATTTT.

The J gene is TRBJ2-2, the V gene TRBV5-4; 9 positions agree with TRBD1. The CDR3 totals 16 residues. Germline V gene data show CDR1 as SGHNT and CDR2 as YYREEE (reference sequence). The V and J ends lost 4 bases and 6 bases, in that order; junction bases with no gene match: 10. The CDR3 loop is CASSAGTGFEPGELFF. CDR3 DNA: TGTGCCAGCAGCGCCGGGACAGGGTTTGAGCCCGGGGAGCTGTTTTTT.

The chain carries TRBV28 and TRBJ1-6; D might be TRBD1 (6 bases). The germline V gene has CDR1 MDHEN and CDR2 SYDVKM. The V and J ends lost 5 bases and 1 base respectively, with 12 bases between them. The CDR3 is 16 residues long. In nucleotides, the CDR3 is TGTGCCAGCAGTCAACAGGGTCGGTCCTATAATTCACCCCTCCACTTT. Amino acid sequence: CASSQQGRSYNSPLHF.

The CDR3 DNA is TGTGCCAGCAGCTTTTGGACAGGCACAAATGAGCAGTTCTTC. Translated: CASSFWTGTNEQFF. The chain joins TRBV7-2 to TRBJ2-1; TRBD1 agrees at 7 bases. Trimming removed 3 bases from V and 7 bases from J; junction bases left unmatched: 6. The CDR3 length is 14 residues. Germline loops: CDR1 SGHTA, CDR2 FQGNSA.

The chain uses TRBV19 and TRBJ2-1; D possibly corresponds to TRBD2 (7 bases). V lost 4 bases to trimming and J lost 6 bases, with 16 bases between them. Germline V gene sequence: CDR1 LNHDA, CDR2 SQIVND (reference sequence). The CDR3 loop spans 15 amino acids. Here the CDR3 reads CASSTRVGGGNEQFF. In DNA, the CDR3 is TGTGCCAGTAGTACCCGGGTAGGGGGGGGCAATGAGCAGTTCTTC. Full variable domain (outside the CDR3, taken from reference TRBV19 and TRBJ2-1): DGGITQSPKYLFRKEGQNVTLSCEQNLNHDAMYWYRQDPGQGLRLIYYSQIVNDFQKGDIAEGYSVSREKKESFPLTVTSAQKNPTAFYLCASSTRVGGGNEQFFGPGTRLTVL.

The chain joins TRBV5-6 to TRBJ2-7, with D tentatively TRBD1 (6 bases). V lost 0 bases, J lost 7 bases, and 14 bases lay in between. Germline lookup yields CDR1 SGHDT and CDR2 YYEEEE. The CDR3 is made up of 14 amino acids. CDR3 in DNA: TGTGCCAGCAGCTTGGCGTTCAGGGGATCGGAGCAGTACTTC. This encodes CASSLAFRGSEQYF.

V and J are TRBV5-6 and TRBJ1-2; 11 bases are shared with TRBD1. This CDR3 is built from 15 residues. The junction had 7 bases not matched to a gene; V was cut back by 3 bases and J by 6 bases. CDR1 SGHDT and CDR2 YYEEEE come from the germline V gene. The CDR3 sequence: CASSSIGQGAHGYTF. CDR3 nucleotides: TGTGCCAGCAGCTCAATTGGACAGGGGGCACATGGCTACACCTTC.

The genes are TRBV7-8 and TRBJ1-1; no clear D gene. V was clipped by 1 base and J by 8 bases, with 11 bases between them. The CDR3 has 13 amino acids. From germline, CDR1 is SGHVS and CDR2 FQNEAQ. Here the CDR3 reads CASSLGFLQEAFF. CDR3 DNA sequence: TGTGCCAGCAGCTTAGGGTTTCTACAGGAAGCTTTCTTT.

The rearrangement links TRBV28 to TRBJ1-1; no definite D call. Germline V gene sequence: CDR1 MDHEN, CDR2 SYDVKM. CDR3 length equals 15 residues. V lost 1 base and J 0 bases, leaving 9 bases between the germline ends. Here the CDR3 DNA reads TGTGCCAGCAGTTTATCTCGGGGATTGAACACTGAAGCTTTCTTT. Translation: CASSLSRGLNTEAFF.

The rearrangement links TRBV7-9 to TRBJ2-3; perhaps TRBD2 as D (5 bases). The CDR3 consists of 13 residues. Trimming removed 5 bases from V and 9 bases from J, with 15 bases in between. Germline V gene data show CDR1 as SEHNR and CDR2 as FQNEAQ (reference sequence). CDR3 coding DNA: TGTGCCAGCAGCAAAGGACTCCCCGGAACGCAGTATTTT. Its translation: CASSKGLPGTQYF.

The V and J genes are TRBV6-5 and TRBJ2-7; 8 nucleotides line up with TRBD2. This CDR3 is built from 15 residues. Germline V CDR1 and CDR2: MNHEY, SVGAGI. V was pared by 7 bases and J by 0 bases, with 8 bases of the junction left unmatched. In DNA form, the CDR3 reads TGTGCCAGCACCGACGGGAGCGGGAGCTCCTACGAGCAGTACTTC. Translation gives CASTDGSGSSYEQYF.

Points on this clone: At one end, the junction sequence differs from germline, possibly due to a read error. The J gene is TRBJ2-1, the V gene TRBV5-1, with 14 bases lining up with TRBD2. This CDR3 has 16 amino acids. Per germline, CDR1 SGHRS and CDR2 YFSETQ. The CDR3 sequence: CASTLGTSGSTNEQFF. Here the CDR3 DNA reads TGCGCCAGCACCTTGGGGACTAGCGGGAGTACAAATGAGCAGTTCTTC.

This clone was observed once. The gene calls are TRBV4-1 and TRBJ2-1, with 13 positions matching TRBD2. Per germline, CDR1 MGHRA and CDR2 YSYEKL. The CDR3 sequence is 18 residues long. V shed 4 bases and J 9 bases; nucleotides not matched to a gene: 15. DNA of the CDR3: TGCGCCAGCAGCCGTCCGGGACTAGCGGGGAAGGGGGAGGGTGAGCAGTTCTTC. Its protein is CASSRPGLAGKGEGEQFF.

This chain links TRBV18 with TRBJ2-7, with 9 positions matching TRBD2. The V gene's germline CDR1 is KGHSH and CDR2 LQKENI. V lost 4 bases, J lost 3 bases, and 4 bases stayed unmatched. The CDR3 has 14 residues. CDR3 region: CASSLDSGSYEQYF. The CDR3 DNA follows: TGTGCCAGCTCACTGGATAGCGGGAGCTACGAGCAGTACTTC.

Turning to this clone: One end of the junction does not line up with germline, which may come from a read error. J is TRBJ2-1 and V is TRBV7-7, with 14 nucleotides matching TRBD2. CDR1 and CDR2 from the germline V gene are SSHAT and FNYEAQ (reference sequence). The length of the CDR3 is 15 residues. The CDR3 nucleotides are TGTGCTAGCAGCCAGGGACTAGCGGGGGTCAATGAGCAGTTCTTC. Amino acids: CASSQGLAGVNEQFF.

DNA of the CDR3: TGCGCCAGCAGCTTACAGGGGTTTAACACCGGGGAGCTGTTTTTT. Protein sequence: CASSLQGFNTGELFF. The J gene is TRBJ2-2, the V gene TRBV5-1; 7 bases are a match to TRBD1. Germline CDR1 is SGHRS and CDR2 is YFSETQ. The CDR3 extends over 15 amino acids. V was clipped by 2 bases and J by 2 bases; unmatched bases: 3.

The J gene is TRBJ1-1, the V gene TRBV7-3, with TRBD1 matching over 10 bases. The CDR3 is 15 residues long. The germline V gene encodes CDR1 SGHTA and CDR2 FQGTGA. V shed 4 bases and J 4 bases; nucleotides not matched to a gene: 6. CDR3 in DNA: TGTGCCAGCAGCTCGACAGGGGGCGTGGGCACTGAAGCTTTCTTT. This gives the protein CASSSTGGVGTEAFF.

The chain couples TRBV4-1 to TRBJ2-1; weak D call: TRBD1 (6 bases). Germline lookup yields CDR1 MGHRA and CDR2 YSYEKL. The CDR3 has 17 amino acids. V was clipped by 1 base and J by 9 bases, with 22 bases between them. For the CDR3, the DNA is TGCGCCAGCAGCCAAGTTAAGGCTCGGGACACGAGAGCTGAGCAGTTCTTC. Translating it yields CASSQVKARDTRAEQFF.

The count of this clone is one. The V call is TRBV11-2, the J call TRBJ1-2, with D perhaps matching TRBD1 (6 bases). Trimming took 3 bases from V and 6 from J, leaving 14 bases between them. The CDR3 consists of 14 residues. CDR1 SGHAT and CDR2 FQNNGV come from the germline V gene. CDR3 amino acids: CASSFPDSRDGYTF. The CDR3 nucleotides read TGTGCCAGCAGCTTTCCGGACAGTCGCGATGGCTACACCTTC.

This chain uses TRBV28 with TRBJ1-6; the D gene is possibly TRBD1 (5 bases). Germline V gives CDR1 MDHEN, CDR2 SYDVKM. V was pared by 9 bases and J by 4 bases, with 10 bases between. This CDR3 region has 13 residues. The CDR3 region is CASGGRYNSPLHF. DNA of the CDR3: TGTGCCAGTGGGGGGAGGTATAATTCACCCCTCCACTTT.

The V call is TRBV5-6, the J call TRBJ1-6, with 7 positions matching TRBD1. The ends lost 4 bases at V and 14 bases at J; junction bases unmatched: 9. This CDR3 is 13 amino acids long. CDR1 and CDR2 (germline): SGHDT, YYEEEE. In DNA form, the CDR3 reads TGTGCCAGCAGCAAAAGGGGGCCGGTGGCCCTCCACTTT. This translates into CASSKRGPVALHF.

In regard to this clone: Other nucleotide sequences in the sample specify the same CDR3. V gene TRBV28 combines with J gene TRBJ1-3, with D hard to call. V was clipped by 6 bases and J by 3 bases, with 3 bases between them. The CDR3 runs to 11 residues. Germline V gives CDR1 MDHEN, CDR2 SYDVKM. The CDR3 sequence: CASRSGNTIYF. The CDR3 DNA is TGTGCCAGCAGGAGTGGAAACACCATATATTTT.

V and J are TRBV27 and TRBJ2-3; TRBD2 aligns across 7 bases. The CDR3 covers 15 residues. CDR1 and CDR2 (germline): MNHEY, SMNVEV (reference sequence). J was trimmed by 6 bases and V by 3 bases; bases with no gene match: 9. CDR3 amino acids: CASSFTSERLDTQYF. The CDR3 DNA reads TGTGCCAGCAGTTTCACTAGCGAACGTTTGGATACGCAGTATTTT.

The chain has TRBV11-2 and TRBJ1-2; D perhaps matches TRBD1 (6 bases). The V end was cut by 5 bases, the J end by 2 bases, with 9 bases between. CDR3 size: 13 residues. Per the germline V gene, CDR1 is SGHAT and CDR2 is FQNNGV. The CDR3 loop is CASSTQGNYGYTF. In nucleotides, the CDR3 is TGTGCCAGCAGCACTCAGGGGAACTATGGCTACACCTTC.

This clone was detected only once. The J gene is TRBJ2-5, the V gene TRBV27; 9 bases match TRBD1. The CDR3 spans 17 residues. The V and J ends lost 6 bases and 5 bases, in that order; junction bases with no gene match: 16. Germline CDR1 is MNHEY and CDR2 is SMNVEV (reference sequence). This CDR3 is CASRSNFPGQGRETQYF. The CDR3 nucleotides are TGTGCCAGCAGGTCAAACTTTCCGGGACAGGGAAGGGAGACCCAGTACTTC.

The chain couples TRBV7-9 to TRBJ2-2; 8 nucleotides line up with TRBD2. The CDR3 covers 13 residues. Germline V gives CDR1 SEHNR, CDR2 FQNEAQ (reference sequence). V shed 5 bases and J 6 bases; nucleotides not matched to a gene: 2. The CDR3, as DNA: TGTGCCAGCAGCCTCGGGGGGGCCGGGGAGCTGTTTTTT. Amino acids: CASSLGGAGELFF.

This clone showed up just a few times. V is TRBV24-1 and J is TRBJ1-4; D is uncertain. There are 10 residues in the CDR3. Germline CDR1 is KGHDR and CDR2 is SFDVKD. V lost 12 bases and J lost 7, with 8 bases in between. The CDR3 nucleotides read TGTGCCTCCCCGGGTGAAAAACTGTTTTTT. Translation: CASPGEKLFF.